The subject of this entry is one TCR beta chain. Its cognate antigen is unknown. The CDR3 has 14 amino acids. In germline, CDR1 is SNHLY, CDR2 FYNNEI. After removal of 6 bases from V and 6 bases from J, the junction contained 5 bases not matched to a gene. These data are taken from a study of long-term antiretroviral therapy in people with HIV. The assay, immunoSEQ v3.0, was run at survey level. The repertoire was sequenced with immunoSEQ multiplex PCR; TCRdb's copy has only in-frame clones and lacks some. This repertoire shows some 14,000 clones, about 79% found once; its top ten account for approximately 20%. From each donor, at least one pre-ART PBMC sample and at least two post-ART PBMC samples were obtained. General study points: Repertoires with HIV possessed tighter CDR3 length spans than those of controls. Even long-term ART left TRB diversity below transplant donor controls, despite gains. The repertoire was dominated at all time points by clones expanded before ART.

Source: unsorted PBMCs, taken just before starting antiretroviral therapy. This sequence joins TRBV2 and TRBJ1-4; 9 bases are a match to TRBD1. This clonotype was sampled from a man aged 40-49 years with HIV. CDR3 sequence reads: CASRSTGGYEKLFF. CDR3 bases: TGTGCCAGCAGATCGACAGGGGGGTATGAAAAACTGTTTTTT.